This T cell receptor beta chain was recovered during a study of blood T cells in healthy people across ages. A second PCR of 7 to 11 cycles used a sample-barcoded 5' primer and a J-beta primer mix. MiXCR was run by TCRdb on the 5' RACE reads, yielding one entry per CDR3 protein. Of some 860,000 distinct CDR3 sequences listed, roughly 56% were seen once; the top ten hold about a quarter. Sample: blood. The origin of this receptor is a man between 40 and 49 years old in good health.

The DNA of the CDR3 is TGCGCCAGCAGGCCGGGACAGGGGGGCGAGCAGTACTTC. The encoded protein is CASRPGQGGEQYF. The gene calls are TRBV5-1 and TRBJ2-4, with 11 positions matching TRBD1. The J call may be mistaken, given a closer DNA end match to TRBJ2-7. CDR3 size: 13 residues. Germline V gene lookup returns CDR1 SGHRS and CDR2 YFSETQ.